This TCR beta chain was captured in a study of CD8+CD57+ T cells in acquired aplastic anemia. Details on this clonotype: The antigen remains unidentified.

Investigators profiled TCR beta VDJ and CDR3 from genomic DNA template. TCRdb ran MiXCR on the reads and lists one entry per CDR3 protein. The repertoire consists of 150,000 to 200,000 distinct CDR3 sequences, with around half occurring once and the leading ten covering around 1.1%. This CDR3 has 13 residues. Germline assignment: CDR1 SNHLY and CDR2 FYNNEI. V was clipped by 3 bases and J by 6 bases; unmatched bases: 2. Regarding the study as a whole: Patients versus controls showed no significant CD8+ Simpson's diversity difference.

The sequenced patients had an expansion of CD8+CD57+ cells seen by flow cytometry. The patients, all of them, had severe acquired aplastic anemia. The specimen sequenced was sorted CD4+, CD8+, or CD8+CD57+ T cells (not recorded which) from PBMCs. The clonotype comes from a human donor with aplastic anemia. The V call is TRBV2, the J call TRBJ1-1; the match to TRBD1 covers 9 bases. CDR3 coding DNA: TGTGCCAGCAGTGATGGGACAGGGCCTGAAGCTTTCTTT. This encodes CASSDGTGPEAFF.